The clone carrying this TCR beta chain came up many times. The data were taken from a study of molecular identifiers for immune sequencing clone quantification. TCRdb independently ran MiXCR on the PCR reads; one entry per CDR3 protein. The sample lists some 97,000 distinct CDR3 sequences, 24% occurring once. Sequencing input: naive CD8+ T cells from blood, with Jurkat cell RNA spiked in. As to subset: FACS-sorted CD8+CD4-CCR7+CD45RA+ naive T cells. The receptor was derived from a human donor in good health. Some libraries in this study had Jurkat cell RNA spiked in.

In DNA, the CDR3 is TGCGCCAGCAGCCCCCGAACTCCTAGCACAGATACGCAGTATTTT. This gives the protein CASSPRTPSTDTQYF. J is TRBJ2-3 and V is TRBV5-1; D not certain. Germline CDR1 is SGHRS and CDR2 is YFSETQ. V gave up 4 bases and J gave up 0 bases, with 12 bases separating them. This CDR3 is built from 15 residues.